What follows are 9 T cell receptor beta chains derived from one specimen sequenced in a study of cytomegalovirus exposure and HLA in healthy donors. Method: immunoSEQ multiplex PCR; TCRdb's copy keeps in-frame clones and lacks some. The data contain roughly 95,000 clones, approximately 81% of them singletons. The sample taken for sequencing was PBMCs. The receptors derive from a man between 18 and 29 years old in good health and CMV-seropositive.

The gene calls are TRBV19 and TRBJ1-5; D is perhaps TRBD1 (5 bases). The ends were cut back, 2 bases at V and 7 bases at J, with 9 bases in the middle. The CDR3 contains 13 residues. Looked up from germline, CDR1 is LNHDA and CDR2 is SQIVND (reference sequence). The CDR3 DNA reads as TGTGCCAGTAGTATAAATAGGGGACAGCCCCAGCATTTT. This gives the protein CASSINRGQPQHF.

The chain uses TRBV27 and TRBJ1-5; 9 nucleotides agree with TRBD1. The CDR3 contains 13 residues. CDR1 MNHEY and CDR2 SMNVEV come from the germline V gene (reference sequence). The V and J ends lost 10 bases and 6 bases, in that order; junction bases with no gene match: 7. The CDR3 loop is CATGQGKIQPQHF. The CDR3 DNA sequence: TGTGCCACCGGACAGGGGAAGATTCAGCCCCAGCATTTT.

This chain uses TRBV30 with TRBJ2-3, with D possibly matching TRBD2 (5 bases). This CDR3 has 13 amino acids. Deletions cut 0 bases from V and 11 bases from J, with 15 bases between. The V gene's germline CDR1 is GTSNPN and CDR2 SVGIG (reference sequence). The DNA of the CDR3 is TGTGCCTGGAGTGTACGAGCGGTCCTGGAGCAGTATTTT. It codes for CAWSVRAVLEQYF.

The J gene is TRBJ2-7, the V gene TRBV4-2; 7 bases align to TRBD2. The junction had 2 bases not matched to a gene; V was cut back by 1 base and J by 2 bases. Germline V lookup: CDR1 LGHNA, CDR2 YNFKEQ. This CDR3 has 14 residues. The chain's CDR3 is CASSQGRGAYEQYF. CDR3 DNA: TGTGCCAGCAGCCAAGGTCGGGGGGCCTACGAGCAGTACTTC.

The V call is TRBV13, the J call TRBJ1-2; 10 bases map to TRBD1. Germline V CDR1 and CDR2: PRHDT, FYEKMQ (reference sequence). CDR3 length equals 16 residues. J was trimmed by 3 bases and V by 1 base; bases with no gene match: 5. CDR3 sequence reads: CASSLEGDRGDYGYTF. CDR3 sequence (DNA): TGTGCCAGCAGCTTAGAAGGGGACAGGGGTGACTATGGCTACACCTTC.

This clone appeared a single time. The V and J genes are TRBV23-1 and TRBJ2-7, with D perhaps matching TRBD1 (5 bases). TRBV23-1 is assigned to the ORF class and has an uncertain function. This CDR3 contains 12 residues. Trimming pared 0 bases from V and 5 bases from J, leaving 5 bases between. The CDR3 loop is CASSQSGHEQYV. Here the CDR3 DNA reads TGCGCCAGCAGTCAATCGGGGCACGAGCAGTACGTC.

The gene calls are TRBV18 and TRBJ1-3; no reliable D call. The germline V and J ends were trimmed by 3 bases and 0 bases, with 6 bases remaining between them. The CDR3 length is 14 residues. Germline V lookup: CDR1 KGHSH, CDR2 LQKENI. CDR3 nucleotides: TGTGCCAGCTCACCGGAGAACTCTGGAAACACCATATATTTT. As protein: CASSPENSGNTIYF.

Only one count was recorded for this clone. The rearrangement links TRBV7-2 to TRBJ1-1; D might be TRBD1 (6 bases). V was clipped by 3 bases and J by 6 bases, with 14 bases between them. The germline CDR1 and CDR2 sequences are SGHTA and FQGNSA. This CDR3 spans 14 amino acids. This CDR3 is CASSLTGGRAEAFF. The CDR3 DNA reads TGTGCCAGCAGCTTGACGGGGGGCAGGGCTGAAGCTTTCTTT.

J is TRBJ2-1 and V is TRBV7-3, with TRBD2 matching 14 bases. CDR1 and CDR2 from the germline V gene are SGHTA and FQGTGA. This CDR3 is 19 amino acids long. Unmatched junction bases numbered 14, after V lost 5 bases and J lost 5 bases. The CDR3 bases are TGTGCCAGCAGCCCCACGGGGACTAGCGGGAGTTTGGGGCACAATGAGCAGTTCTTC. Translated: CASSPTGTSGSLGHNEQFF.